The 29 T cell receptor beta chains reported below all come from one sample, sequenced in a study of CD8+ T cells in alopecia areata. The treatment: oral pan-JAK inhibitor, 5-10 mg twice daily. TCR sequencing used cDNA made by reverse transcription of extracted RNA. Some clones are missing from TCRdb's copy, which holds only in-frame ones; the method was immunoSEQ multiplex PCR. This table has roughly 200,000 clones, roughly two fifths appearing once. Material: CD4+ T cells sorted from blood, obtained around week 30, from a patient treated with tofacitinib. The origin of the receptors is a human donor with alopecia areata.

This sequence joins TRBV5-1 and TRBJ1-2; a possible D gene is TRBD1 (5 bases). The CDR3 is 19 amino acids. Trimming cost V 2 bases and J 1 base, with 24 bases left between them. Germline V lookup: CDR1 SGHRS, CDR2 YFSETQ. The chain's CDR3 is CASSLDPPGLGVDNYGYTF. CDR3 coding DNA: TGCGCCAGCAGCTTAGACCCTCCGGGGCTAGGGGTCGATAACTATGGCTACACCTTC.

This clone is a singleton in its sample. The chain employs TRBV6-5 and TRBJ2-7; 9 bases fit TRBD2. Germline assignment: CDR1 MNHEY and CDR2 SVGAGI. CDR3 length: 14 amino acids. Trimming took 5 bases from V and 3 from J; bases not matched to a gene: 5. The CDR3 reads CASSRTSGLYEQYF. CDR3 nucleotides: TGTGCCAGCAGTCGCACTAGCGGGCTCTACGAGCAGTACTTC.

This clone was detected a few times. The chain employs TRBV18 and TRBJ2-5; D might be TRBD1 (5 bases). CDR1 is KGHSH and CDR2 is LQKENI in the germline V gene. V lost 3 bases and J lost 2, with 7 bases in between. This CDR3 region has 13 residues. CDR3 amino acids: CASSPNRQETQYF. CDR3 nucleotide sequence: TGTGCCAGCTCACCGAACAGGCAAGAGACCCAGTACTTC.

This clone was recorded a few times. CDR3 bases: TGTGCCAGCAGTTACCCCGGGACACCGCCCGGGGTGCAGTACTTC. Residues: CASSYPGTPPGVQYF. The V and J genes are TRBV6-5 and TRBJ2-7; possibly TRBD1 for D (6 bases). Germline CDR1 MNHEY, CDR2 SVGAGI. The V end lost 2 bases, the J end lost 9 bases, and 20 bases lay between the germline ends. This CDR3 has 15 residues.

Regarding this clone: The same CDR3 arises from other DNA sequences in this sample as well. The V gene is TRBV7-9, the J gene TRBJ1-1; D is ambiguous. From germline, CDR1 is SEHNR and CDR2 FQNEAQ (reference sequence). The V gene lost 1 base and the J gene lost 1 base, with 7 bases spanning the gap. The CDR3 consists of 14 residues. The CDR3 region has the DNA TGTGCCAGCAGCTTAGTCCAGACGAACACTGAAGCTTTCTTT. It specifies CASSLVQTNTEAFF.

The chain is built from TRBV7-3 and TRBJ2-7, with D perhaps given as TRBD1 or TRBD2 (5 bases each). The CDR3 covers 15 residues. Looked up from germline, CDR1 is SGHTA and CDR2 is FQGTGA. V shed 5 bases and J shed 7 bases, with 21 bases lying between them. CDR3 bases: TGTGCCAGCAGCCCAAGAGGGGCGTTAACAGATGAGCAGTACTTC. Translated: CASSPRGALTDEQYF.

The table lists this clone with a few counts. The chain carries TRBV13 and TRBJ2-7; tentative D call: TRBD1 (6 bases). Trimming cost V 2 bases and J 0 bases, with 8 bases left between them. The CDR3 length is 14 residues. The V gene's germline CDR1 is PRHDT and CDR2 FYEKMQ (reference sequence). DNA of the CDR3: TGTGCCAGCAGCTTATCCAGGGGCTCCTACGAGCAGTACTTC. Amino acids: CASSLSRGSYEQYF. Full variable domain (outside the CDR3, taken from reference TRBV13 and TRBJ2-7): AAGVIQSPRHLIKEKRETATLKCYPIPRHDTVYWYQQGPGQDPQFLISFYEKMQSDKGSIPDRFSAQQFSDYHSELNMSSLELGDSALYFCASSLSRGSYEQYFGPGTRLTVT.

This sequence joins TRBV27 and TRBJ1-1; TRBD1 matches 10 bases. Germline CDR1 reads MNHEY; CDR2 reads SMNVEV (reference sequence). Germline trimming cut 6 bases from V and 4 bases from J; bases unmatched to any gene: 17. The CDR3 runs to 18 residues. Here the CDR3 DNA reads TGTGCCAGCAGCCCCAACCGGGACAGGGGAAGGGGTGGCACTGAAGCTTTCTTT. Translating it yields CASSPNRDRGRGGTEAFF.

The J gene is TRBJ1-2, the V gene TRBV11-2, with D possibly TRBD1 on 5 matching bases. The CDR3 extends over 14 amino acids. The V end lost 0 bases, the J end lost 6 bases, and 11 bases lay between the germline ends. Per the germline V gene, CDR1 is SGHAT and CDR2 is FQNNGV. The CDR3 nucleotides read TGTGCCAGCAGCTTAGACAGGGCAGATAATGGCTACACCTTC. Protein: CASSLDRADNGYTF. The variable domain in full, completed from reference TRBV11-2 and TRBJ1-2, reads EAGVAQSPRYKIIEKRQSVAFWCNPISGHATLYWYQQILGQGPKLLIQFQNNGVVDDSQLPKDRFSAERLKGVDSTLKIQPAKLEDSAVYLCASSLDRADNGYTFGSGTRLTVV.

The table lists this clone with a few counts. The chain recombines TRBV15 with TRBJ2-1; 8 bases map to TRBD1. Germline trimming cut 3 bases from V and 8 bases from J; bases unmatched to any gene: 12. CDR1 LNHNV and CDR2 YYDKDF come from the germline V gene (reference sequence). The CDR3 runs 16 residues. The DNA for the CDR3 is TGTGCCACCAGCAGGGACGGACAGGGACATAGGCATGAGCAGTTCTTC. Residues: CATSRDGQGHRHEQFF.

J is TRBJ1-5 and V is TRBV15, with D possibly TRBD1 on 6 matching bases. Trimming took 3 bases from V and 1 from J, leaving 10 bases between them. CDR1 is LNHNV, CDR2 YYDKDF, per germline (reference sequence). This CDR3 is 15 amino acids long. The CDR3 region is CATSRETGSNQPQHF. The CDR3 DNA is TGTGCCACCAGCAGGGAAACAGGGAGCAATCAGCCCCAGCATTTT.

Comments on this clone: The junction shows a germline mismatch at one end, possibly a read error. The chain's CDR3 is CASSSGGPQRTGELFF. CDR3 nucleotides: TGTGCTAGCAGCTCTGGAGGGCCGCAGAGGACCGGGGAGCTGTTTTTT. The chain recombines TRBV7-7 with TRBJ2-2; perhaps TRBD2 as D (6 bases). This CDR3 region has 16 residues. CDR1 is SSHAT and CDR2 is FNYEAQ in the germline V gene (reference sequence).

CDR3 in amino acids: CAWSNPQRKPTTDTQYF. CDR3 DNA: TGTGCCTGGAGTAACCCACAGCGGAAGCCTACAACAGATACGCAGTATTTT. The chain carries TRBV30 and TRBJ2-3, with TRBD2 as a possible D gene (5 bases). With 2 bases removed from V and 3 bases from J, the gap between germline ends came to 21 bases. The CDR3 contains 17 residues. Looked up from germline, CDR1 is GTSNPN and CDR2 is SVGIG (reference sequence).

This clone has a handful of counts. This rearrangement joins TRBV28 to TRBJ2-6, with 7 bases matching TRBD2. After removal of 6 bases from V and 3 bases from J, the junction contained 5 bases not matched to a gene. The CDR3 is 15 amino acids. Germline V CDR1 and CDR2: MDHEN, SYDVKM. The CDR3 reads CASSPPGGGANVLTF. The CDR3 region has the DNA TGTGCCAGCAGCCCCCCGGGGGGTGGGGCCAACGTCCTGACTTTC.

This clone was counted a few times. The CDR3 loop is CAWSVSNSGANVLTF. The CDR3 DNA is TGTGCCTGGAGTGTTTCGAACTCTGGGGCCAACGTCCTGACTTTC. The V gene is TRBV30, the J gene TRBJ2-6; D unresolved. With 0 bases removed from V and 0 bases from J, the gap between germline ends came to 6 bases. Germline V gene lookup returns CDR1 GTSNPN and CDR2 SVGIG (reference sequence). The CDR3 loop spans 15 amino acids.

This clone was recorded a few times. The chain is built from TRBV7-2 and TRBJ2-1; D gene uncertain. From germline, CDR1 is SGHTA and CDR2 FQGNSA. Trimming shortened V by 1 base and J by 9 bases, and 16 bases separated the two germline ends. The CDR3 length is 15 residues. CDR3 loop: CASSLVRSVGSEQFF. The DNA of the CDR3 is TGTGCCAGCAGCTTAGTCCGTTCGGTAGGAAGTGAGCAGTTCTTC.

There are a few counts of this clone. Distinct nucleotide sequences in the sample also encode this CDR3. The V call is TRBV27, the J call TRBJ1-5; TRBD1 aligns across 8 bases. This CDR3 has 15 amino acids. With V trimmed by 4 bases and J by 2 bases, 4 bases remained unmatched. Germline V gene data show CDR1 as MNHEY and CDR2 as SMNVEV (reference sequence). Written as DNA, the CDR3 is TGTGCCAGCAGTTCCCTGGACAGGGGCAATCAGCCCCAGCATTTT. It is translated as CASSSLDRGNQPQHF.

The rearrangement joins TRBV19 to TRBJ2-4; maybe TRBD2 (6 bases). The CDR3 consists of 14 residues. Germline values: CDR1 LNHDA, CDR2 SQIVND (reference sequence). Trimming shortened V by 1 base and J by 14 bases, and 18 bases separated the two germline ends. CDR3 sequence: CASSIGYRTPGEYF. CDR3 DNA: TGTGCCAGTAGTATAGGTTACAGGACCCCGGGAGAGTACTTC.

The CDR3 sequence is CASRSTVEQYF. DNA for the CDR3: TGTGCCAGCAGGTCCACGGTTGAGCAGTACTTC. The chain combines TRBV10-3 with TRBJ2-7; no firm D call. Trimming took 10 bases from V and 7 from J, leaving 14 bases between them. This CDR3 is 11 amino acids long. Germline V gene sequence: CDR1 ENHRY, CDR2 SYGVKD.

In this sample, this clone turned up a few times. The CDR3 loop reads CASSSTIHYTEAFF. The CDR3 region has the DNA TGTGCCAGCAGCTCCACTATCCATTACACTGAAGCTTTCTTT. The chain recombines TRBV7-9 with TRBJ1-1; no reliable D call. CDR1 and CDR2 (germline): SEHNR, FQNEAQ (reference sequence). Deletions cut 4 bases from V and 3 bases from J, with 12 bases between. CDR3 length: 14 residues.

V gene TRBV7-2 combines with J gene TRBJ2-5, with 11 bases lining up with TRBD2. In germline, CDR1 is SGHTA, CDR2 FQGNSA. The CDR3 spans 19 residues. With V trimmed by 1 base and J by 2 bases, 12 bases remained unmatched. The CDR3 DNA sequence: TGTGCCAGCAGCTTAGTTCTAACTAGCGGGAGATCACCTCAAGAGACCCAGTACTTC. It encodes CASSLVLTSGRSPQETQYF.

The chain employs TRBV5-1 and TRBJ2-3; 9 bases are shared with TRBD1. V lost 0 bases and J lost 3; bases outside the gene matches: 5. CDR1 and CDR2 from the germline V gene are SGHRS and YFSETQ. The CDR3 consists of 16 residues. The DNA of the CDR3 is TGCGCCAGCAGCTTGGTGGACAGGGGCCGGACAGATACGCAGTATTTT. Protein product: CASSLVDRGRTDTQYF.

The chain combines TRBV6-6 with TRBJ1-2; D ambiguous. This CDR3 is 13 amino acids long. Trimming took off 5 bases at V and 7 bases at J, with 14 bases between the two ends. Germline V lookup: CDR1 MNHNY, CDR2 SVGAGI (reference sequence). The CDR3, as DNA: TGTGCCAGCAGTAGCGACATATTCGGTGGCTACACCTTC. Translation: CASSSDIFGGYTF.

This clone was counted at least ten times. V gene TRBV15 combines with J gene TRBJ2-2; D is possibly TRBD1 or TRBD2 (5 bases each). The V and J ends lost 5 bases and 5 bases respectively, with 18 bases between them. This CDR3 has 16 amino acids. CDR1 and CDR2 (germline): LNHNV, YYDKDF (reference sequence). CDR3 sequence reads: CATSARAPGRTGELFF. CDR3 nucleotides: TGTGCCACCAGCGCCCGGGCCCCGGGACGAACCGGGGAGCTGTTTTTT.

The chain recombines TRBV29-1 with TRBJ1-5, with D possibly matching TRBD1 (6 bases). There are 19 residues in the CDR3. V lost 0 bases, J lost 0 bases, and 21 bases lay in between. Germline CDR1 SQVTM, CDR2 ANQGSEA. CDR3 loop: CSVEEAAQGHHLSNQPQHF. The CDR3 DNA reads TGCAGCGTTGAAGAAGCGGCGCAGGGGCATCATCTTAGCAATCAGCCCCAGCATTTT.

This clone was recorded a few times. The rearrangement uses TRBV7-3 and TRBJ2-5; possibly TRBD1 for D (6 bases). Germline loops: CDR1 SGHTA, CDR2 FQGTGA. The CDR3 is made up of 13 amino acids. V shed 3 bases and J shed 1 base, with 6 bases lying between them. The CDR3 sequence: CASSLDSQETQYF. In DNA form, the CDR3 reads TGTGCCAGCAGCTTGGACAGCCAAGAGACCCAGTACTTC.

The rearrangement links TRBV18 to TRBJ1-1; D remains ambiguous. Trimming removed 1 base at V and 8 bases at J, with 8 bases between. Germline CDR1 KGHSH, CDR2 LQKENI. The CDR3 sequence is 12 residues long. In DNA, the CDR3 is TGTGCCAGCTCACCACAAGAACAAGAAGCTTTCTTT. The encoded protein is CASSPQEQEAFF.

The rearrangement joins TRBV30 to TRBJ2-7; TRBD1 might be the D (6 bases). Germline V CDR1 and CDR2: GTSNPN, SVGIG (reference sequence). CDR3 length equals 11 residues. V shed 4 bases and J shed 2 bases, with 6 bases lying between them. DNA for the CDR3: TGTGCCTGGACAGGGGCCTACGAGCAGTACTTC. It yields the protein CAWTGAYEQYF.

This clone was counted a few times. This sequence joins TRBV30 and TRBJ1-6; weak D call: TRBD1 (6 bases). Trimming shortened V by 2 bases and J by 12 bases, and 14 bases separated the two germline ends. Germline V lookup: CDR1 GTSNPN, CDR2 SVGIG (reference sequence). The CDR3 length is 13 residues. The CDR3 here is CAWSQDRLGPLHF. The CDR3 nucleotides are TGTGCCTGGAGTCAAGACAGGCTCGGACCCCTCCACTTT.